This TCR beta chain was sequenced in a study of human T cells and chemical hapten exposure. V lost 3 bases and J 2 bases, leaving 6 bases between the germline ends. The CDR3 totals 13 residues. Looked up from germline, CDR1 is ENHRY and CDR2 is SYGVKD. TCRdb used MiXCR to reprocess the RACE reads, holding one entry per CDR3 protein. The table shows 97,000 or so distinct CDR3 sequences, with 25% to 35% occurring only once. Time point meaning: patch test 3, about 24 weeks after DPC sensitization. Treatment described: therapeutic diphenylcyclopropenone sensitization with weekly scalp DPC. In this sample, this clonotype turned up a few times.

The origin of this receptor is a man aged 35 to 55 with alopecia areata. Some clones in this sample may be carry-over from other donors' samples. The genes are TRBV10-3 and TRBJ2-3; no clear D. Here the sequenced sample was whole blood, taken in connection with sensitization to the hapten diphenylcyclopropenone (DPC). CDR3 region: CAISEGSTDTQYF. The CDR3 DNA reads as TGTGCCATCAGTGAAGGTTCCACAGATACGCAGTATTTT.